This T cell receptor beta chain emerged from a study of blood T cell repertoires in COVID-19. Study at large: The analysed material was cDNA or gDNA that came from T cells, B-cell-depleted T cells, or PBMCs.

Only in-frame clones appear in the TCRdb table, and some are missing; sequencing was by immunoSEQ multiplex PCR. The profile covers about 190,000 clones, with 84% appearing a single time and approximately 3% taken by the ten largest. This clone was detected only a few times. Participants spanned ages roughly 18 to 90 years and resided in around 25 US areas. Participant-reported clinical history was the basis for cohort assignment. Sequenced input: PBMCs or T cells enriched from blood (not recorded which). This receptor was taken from a woman aged 25 to 39 who had been exposed to COVID-19.

CDR3 amino acids: CASSPSDRAGYGYTF. The CDR3 nucleotides are TGTGCCAGCAGCCCATCGGACAGGGCTGGATATGGCTACACCTTC. The V and J genes are TRBV7-9 and TRBJ1-2; TRBD1 agrees at 8 bases. Germline V gene lookup returns CDR1 SEHNR and CDR2 FQNEAQ (reference sequence). The CDR3 spans 15 residues. V shed 5 bases and J 5 bases; nucleotides not matched to a gene: 10.